Listed here are 32 T cell receptor beta chains from one sample, sequenced in a study of blood T cell repertoires in COVID-19. Sequencing was performed with immunoSEQ multiplex PCR; in TCRdb, only in-frame clones are kept and a portion is missing. The sample contains about 310,000 clones, around 87% of which appear only once. The sequenced sample was peripheral blood. The receptors stem from a woman aged 50 to 60 who had recovered from COVID-19.

J is TRBJ2-7 and V is TRBV29-1; TRBD1 agrees at 7 bases. The CDR3 extends over 14 amino acids. J was trimmed by 0 bases and V by 7 bases; bases with no gene match: 9. Germline V gene sequence: CDR1 SQVTM, CDR2 ANQGSEA. The CDR3 nucleotides read TGCAGCGCCAGGACAGGCCAGAGCTCCTACGAGCAGTACTTC. Amino acid sequence: CSARTGQSSYEQYF.

This chain connects TRBV24-1 to TRBJ1-2; D not resolved. The CDR3 contains 14 residues. Germline V gives CDR1 KGHDR, CDR2 SFDVKD. V gave up 4 bases and J gave up 4 bases, with 12 bases separating them. Here the CDR3 DNA reads TGTGCCACCAGTGACCCCGTGCGGGGCTATGGCTACACCTTC. The encoded protein is CATSDPVRGYGYTF.

V is TRBV4-1 and J is TRBJ1-4, with 9 bases aligning to TRBD1. The V and J ends lost 1 base and 5 bases, in that order; junction bases with no gene match: 5. The CDR3 is made up of 16 amino acids. CDR1 is MGHRA and CDR2 is YSYEKL in the germline V gene. The CDR3 here is CASSQGYRGLNEKLFF. The CDR3 bases are TGCGCCAGCAGCCAAGGGTACAGGGGGCTCAATGAAAAACTGTTTTTT.

The CDR3 protein is CASTALQGSYNEQFF. The CDR3 nucleotides read TGTGCCAGTACCGCCCTACAGGGGTCCTACAATGAGCAGTTCTTC. The genes are TRBV19 and TRBJ2-1; 7 positions match TRBD1. The CDR3 covers 15 residues. The germline CDR1 and CDR2 sequences are LNHDA and SQIVND (reference sequence). V was pared by 7 bases and J by 1 base, with 7 bases of the junction left unmatched.

The chain is built from TRBV4-1 and TRBJ2-6, with D hard to call. CDR3 length: 18 residues. The V end was cut by 0 bases, the J end by 2 bases, with 14 bases between. CDR1 and CDR2 from the germline V gene are MGHRA and YSYEKL. For the CDR3, the DNA is TGCGCCAGCAGCCAAGAGGGCTTTTTAGTTCCTGGGGCCAACGTCCTGACTTTC. This codes for CASSQEGFLVPGANVLTF.

The chain combines TRBV30 with TRBJ2-1; 9 nucleotides align to TRBD2. This CDR3 contains 14 residues. J was trimmed by 9 bases and V by 0 bases; bases with no gene match: 6. Germline assignment: CDR1 GTSNPN and CDR2 SVGIG (reference sequence). CDR3 DNA: TGTGCCTGGAGTGTAGCGGGAGGATGGGCTGAGCAGTTCTTC. Protein: CAWSVAGGWAEQFF.

This chain uses TRBV10-3 with TRBJ2-5; TRBD2 might be the D (5 bases). The CDR3 contains 13 residues. CDR1 and CDR2 from the germline V gene are ENHRY and SYGVKD. With 3 bases removed from V and 5 bases from J, the gap between germline ends came to 10 bases. The CDR3 protein is CAISDGVLETQYF. DNA for the CDR3: TGTGCCATCAGTGACGGGGTTTTGGAGACCCAGTACTTC.

This clone has only one observation. The chain joins TRBV6-4 to TRBJ2-4, with 7 positions matching TRBD1. CDR3 size: 15 residues. The V and J ends lost 6 bases and 1 base, in that order; junction bases with no gene match: 6. Germline V gene data show CDR1 as MRHNA and CDR2 as SNTAGT. CDR3: CASSLQGDAKNIQYF. The CDR3 bases are TGTGCCAGCAGCCTCCAGGGGGACGCCAAAAACATTCAGTACTTC.

This clone was recorded once. The chain links TRBV5-4 to TRBJ2-2, with a possible D match to TRBD1 (6 bases). The ends were cut back, 2 bases at V and 2 bases at J, with 10 bases in the middle. The CDR3 consists of 15 residues. The germline V gene has CDR1 SGHNT and CDR2 YYREEE (reference sequence). CDR3 amino acids: CASSLGTPNTGELFF. In DNA, the CDR3 is TGTGCCAGCAGCTTAGGGACACCCAACACCGGGGAGCTGTTTTTT. Complete variable domain (other parts from reference TRBV5-4 and TRBJ2-2): ETGVTQSPTHLIKTRGQQVTLRCSSQSGHNTVSWYQQALGQGPQFIFQYYREEENGRGNFPPRFSGLQFPNYSSELNVNALELDDSALYLCASSLGTPNTGELFFGEGSRLTVL.

The rearrangement joins TRBV15 to TRBJ2-1; 8 nucleotides agree with TRBD2. V lost 3 bases to trimming and J lost 2 bases; unmatched junction nucleotides: 6. The CDR3 is made up of 16 amino acids. The V gene's germline CDR1 is LNHNV and CDR2 YYDKDF (reference sequence). CDR3 sequence reads: CATSRGREVAYNEQFF. CDR3 in DNA: TGTGCCACCAGCAGGGGGCGGGAGGTAGCCTACAATGAGCAGTTCTTC.

This clone was observed a few times. The genes are TRBV7-2 and TRBJ2-1, with TRBD2 matching 12 bases. The CDR3 length is 16 residues. J gave up 0 bases and V 4 bases, and 1 base lay outside the gene matches. Per the germline V gene, CDR1 is SGHTA and CDR2 is FQGNSA. The CDR3 here is CASSSTSGGSYNEQFF. The CDR3 nucleotides read TGTGCCAGCAGCTCGACTAGCGGGGGCTCCTACAATGAGCAGTTCTTC.

The chain couples TRBV11-2 to TRBJ2-1, with TRBD2 matching 8 bases. J gave up 3 bases and V 4 bases, and 14 bases lay outside the gene matches. The CDR3 length is 18 residues. Germline lookup yields CDR1 SGHAT and CDR2 FQNNGV. The chain's CDR3 is CASSSALLAGVIYNEQFF. The CDR3, as DNA: TGTGCCAGCAGCTCGGCCCTCCTAGCGGGCGTTATCTACAATGAGCAGTTCTTC.

This chain joins TRBV4-2 and TRBJ1-4; no clear D gene. Germline V CDR1 and CDR2: LGHNA, YNFKEQ. V lost 1 base to trimming and J lost 3 bases, with 9 bases between them. The CDR3 is 15 amino acids. CDR3 in DNA: TGTGCCAGCAGCCAAGTGCACAGTGCTAATGAAAAACTGTTTTTT. As protein: CASSQVHSANEKLFF.

CDR3 coding DNA: TGTGCCAGCAGCTTAGAGGGTGGAGCGGGTGGGAATGAGCAGTTCTTC. This codes for CASSLEGGAGGNEQFF. The chain combines TRBV11-2 with TRBJ2-1, with D possibly matching TRBD2 (6 bases). The CDR3 totals 16 residues. The V gene's germline CDR1 is SGHAT and CDR2 FQNNGV. The ends were cut back, 0 bases at V and 7 bases at J, with 16 bases in the middle.

The chain uses TRBV28 and TRBJ2-3, with TRBD2 matching over 11 bases. Per germline, CDR1 MDHEN and CDR2 SYDVKM. The junction had 6 bases not matched to a gene; V was cut back by 4 bases and J by 6 bases. The CDR3 length is 15 residues. CDR3 DNA: TGTGCCAGCAGTTCCTCGGGACTAGCGGCCGATACGCAGTATTTT. It encodes CASSSSGLAADTQYF.

The chain recombines TRBV27 with TRBJ2-3, with D unresolved. V was pared by 6 bases and J by 2 bases, with 12 bases between. CDR3 length equals 14 residues. Germline-derived CDR1 and CDR2 are MNHEY and SMNVEV (reference sequence). In DNA, the CDR3 is TGTGCCAGCAGCGATACATCGTACACAGATACGCAGTATTTT. Its translation is CASSDTSYTDTQYF.

V gene TRBV9 combines with J gene TRBJ2-3, with D possibly being TRBD2 (6 bases). Germline V gene data show CDR1 as SGDLS and CDR2 as YYNGEE. V lost 3 bases to trimming and J lost 2 bases, with 16 bases between them. The CDR3 is 16 amino acids. CDR3: CASSALNGGFTDTQYF. In nucleotides, the CDR3 is TGTGCCAGCAGCGCCCTCAATGGGGGGTTCACAGATACGCAGTATTTT.

V is TRBV5-1 and J is TRBJ2-3, with 9 bases aligning to TRBD1. CDR3 size: 15 residues. The germline V gene has CDR1 SGHRS and CDR2 YFSETQ. Trimming cost V 2 bases and J 5 bases; bases outside gene matches: 6. This chain's CDR3 is CASSFRTGAGDTQYF. The CDR3 coding sequence is TGCGCCAGCAGCTTTCGGACAGGGGCGGGAGATACGCAGTATTTT.

The chain couples TRBV28 to TRBJ1-4; 8 nucleotides match TRBD1. Unmatched junction bases numbered 7, after V lost 5 bases and J lost 5 bases. Germline V gives CDR1 MDHEN, CDR2 SYDVKM. This CDR3 has 15 residues. The CDR3 DNA reads TGTGCCAGCAGTCAAGACAGGGGAGGAAATGAAAAACTGTTTTTT. This codes for CASSQDRGGNEKLFF.

The rearrangement joins TRBV6-5 to TRBJ2-5; no reliable D call. The V end lost 6 bases, the J end lost 4 bases, and 6 bases lay between the germline ends. CDR1 and CDR2 (germline): MNHEY, SVGAGI. The CDR3 runs 11 residues. Here the CDR3 DNA reads TGTGCCAGCAGACTACGAGAGACCCAGTACTTC. Translation: CASRLRETQYF.

The chain is built from TRBV7-2 and TRBJ1-5; D call uncertain. There are 13 residues in the CDR3. Trimming pared 2 bases from V and 4 bases from J, leaving 6 bases between. The V gene's germline CDR1 is SGHTA and CDR2 FQGNSA. The CDR3 protein is CASSLQTNQPQHF. In DNA, the CDR3 is TGTGCCAGCAGCTTACAGACTAATCAGCCCCAGCATTTT.

Points on this clone: Different DNA sequences within this sample yield the same CDR3. The J gene is TRBJ2-7, the V gene TRBV28; a possible D gene is TRBD2 (7 bases). This CDR3 comprises 13 residues. Germline values: CDR1 MDHEN, CDR2 SYDVKM. Trimming cost V 6 bases and J 0 bases, with 9 bases left between them. CDR3 protein: CASRGGGSYEQYF. CDR3 DNA sequence: TGTGCCAGCAGAGGGGGGGGCTCCTACGAGCAGTACTTC. Variable domain in full (rest from reference TRBV28 and TRBJ2-7): DVKVTQSSRYLVKRTGEKVFLECVQDMDHENMFWYRQDPGLGLRLIYFSYDVKMKEKGDIPEGYSVSREKKERFSLILESASTNQTSMYLCASRGGGSYEQYFGPGTRLTVT.

V usage is TRBV6-5 and J usage is TRBJ1-5; D is possibly TRBD1 (6 bases). Trimming pared 6 bases from V and 6 bases from J, leaving 18 bases between. This CDR3 comprises 15 residues. Germline V gives CDR1 MNHEY, CDR2 SVGAGI. Here the CDR3 DNA reads TGTGCCAGCAGCCTCCAGGGTTTACAGGGTCAGCCCCAGCATTTT. This codes for CASSLQGLQGQPQHF.

The chain joins TRBV5-1 to TRBJ1-1; TRBD1 is a possible D gene (5 bases). Trimming removed 4 bases at V and 1 base at J, with 8 bases between. Germline-derived CDR1 and CDR2 are SGHRS and YFSETQ. This CDR3 is 13 amino acids long. CDR3 region: CASSQTANTEAFF. Here the CDR3 DNA reads TGCGCCAGCAGCCAGACAGCGAACACTGAAGCTTTCTTT.

V and J are TRBV28 and TRBJ2-7; 8 positions agree with TRBD2. Germline V lookup: CDR1 MDHEN, CDR2 SYDVKM. The CDR3 extends over 14 amino acids. Trimming cost V 8 bases and J 0 bases; bases outside gene matches: 6. The CDR3 coding sequence is TGTGCCAGCGGAGGCGGGAGGCTCTCCTACGAGCAGTACTTC. This encodes CASGGGRLSYEQYF.

In this sample, this clone turned up once. The chain is built from TRBV7-2 and TRBJ2-1; 8 bases fit TRBD2. The CDR3 is 16 amino acids. V gave up 6 bases and J gave up 7 bases; unmatched junction bases: 14. Germline V CDR1 and CDR2: SGHTA, FQGNSA. The CDR3 here is CASRKARTGGDNEQFF. The CDR3 DNA follows: TGTGCCAGCAGAAAAGCTAGGACCGGGGGGGATAATGAGCAGTTCTTC.

The rearrangement joins TRBV5-4 to TRBJ2-7, with D unclear. Looked up from germline, CDR1 is SGHNT and CDR2 is YYREEE (reference sequence). The CDR3 is 12 residues long. V gave up 1 base and J gave up 3 bases, with 5 bases separating them. CDR3 DNA: TGTGCCAGCAGCTTGAACGGCTACGAGCAGTACTTC. Translation: CASSLNGYEQYF.

The rearrangement uses TRBV6-1 and TRBJ2-5, with TRBD2 identical over 13 bases. This CDR3 has 18 residues. J gave up 0 bases and V 4 bases, and 8 bases lay outside the gene matches. Germline CDR1 is MNHNS and CDR2 is SASEGT. CDR3 coding DNA: TGTGCCAGCAGTGTGGGACTAGCGGGACCGCCGCACCAAGAGACCCAGTACTTC. Protein: CASSVGLAGPPHQETQYF.

The V call is TRBV7-2, the J call TRBJ1-5; D is perhaps TRBD1 (5 bases). The V end lost 1 base, the J end lost 2 bases, and 15 bases lay between the germline ends. Germline V CDR1 and CDR2: SGHTA, FQGNSA. The CDR3 has 17 residues. The CDR3 protein is CASSLVLGGAGNQPQHF. As DNA, the CDR3 is TGTGCCAGCAGCTTAGTTCTGGGAGGGGCCGGCAATCAGCCCCAGCATTTT. Full variable domain (missing parts from reference TRBV7-2 and TRBJ1-5): GAGVSQSPSNKVTEKGKDVELRCDPISGHTALYWYRQSLGQGLEFLIYFQGNSAPDKSGLPSDRFSAERTGGSVSTLTIQRTQQEDSAVYLCASSLVLGGAGNQPQHFGDGTRLSIL.

This chain joins TRBV3-1 (or the pseudogene TRBV3-2) and TRBJ1-4; D is ambiguous. Germline V gene sequence: CDR1 LGHDT, CDR2 YNNKEL (reference sequence). The ends were cut back, 3 bases at V and 7 bases at J, with 9 bases in the middle. The CDR3 sequence is 13 residues long. The CDR3 DNA sequence: TGTGCCAGCAGCCAGGCTGGAGGTGAAAAACTGTTTTTT. Translated: CASSQAGGEKLFF.

The CDR3 bases are TGTGCCAGTAGTGCCAGGGGGAACACTGAAGCTTTCTTT. As protein: CASSARGNTEAFF. V usage is TRBV19 and J usage is TRBJ1-1, with D possibly TRBD1 on 6 matching bases. Trimming stripped 5 bases from V and 1 base from J, with 8 bases between. The germline V gene encodes CDR1 LNHDA and CDR2 SQIVND (reference sequence). The CDR3 has 13 amino acids.

The V call is TRBV2, the J call TRBJ2-3, with D tentatively TRBD1 (6 bases). The CDR3 extends over 14 amino acids. Germline V lookup: CDR1 SNHLY, CDR2 FYNNEI. Trimming cost V 7 bases and J 0 bases, with 11 bases left between them. In DNA form, the CDR3 reads TGTGCCAGCAACCAGGGGCCTAGCACAGATACGCAGTATTTT. Its translation is CASNQGPSTDTQYF. Full variable domain (missing parts from reference TRBV2 and TRBJ2-3): EPEVTQTPSHQVTQMGQEVILRCVPISNHLYFYWYRQILGQKVEFLVSFYNNEISEKSEIFDDQFSVERPDGSNFTLKIRSTKLEDSAMYFCASNQGPSTDTQYFGPGTRLTVL.